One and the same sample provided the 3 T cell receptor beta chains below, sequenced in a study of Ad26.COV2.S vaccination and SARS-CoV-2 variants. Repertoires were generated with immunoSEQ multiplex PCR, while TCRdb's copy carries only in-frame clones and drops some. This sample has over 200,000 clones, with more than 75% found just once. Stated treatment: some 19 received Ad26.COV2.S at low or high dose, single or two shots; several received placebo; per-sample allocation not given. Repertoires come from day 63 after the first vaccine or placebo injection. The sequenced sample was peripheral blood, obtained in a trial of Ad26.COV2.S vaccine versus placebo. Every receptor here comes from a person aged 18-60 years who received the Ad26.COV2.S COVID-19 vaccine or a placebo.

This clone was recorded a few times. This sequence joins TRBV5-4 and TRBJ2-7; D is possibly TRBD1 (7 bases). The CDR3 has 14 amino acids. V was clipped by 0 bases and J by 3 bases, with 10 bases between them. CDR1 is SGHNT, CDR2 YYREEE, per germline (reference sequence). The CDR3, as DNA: TGTGCCAGCAGCTTGGGACAGGGAGGCTACGAGCAGTACTTC. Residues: CASSLGQGGYEQYF.

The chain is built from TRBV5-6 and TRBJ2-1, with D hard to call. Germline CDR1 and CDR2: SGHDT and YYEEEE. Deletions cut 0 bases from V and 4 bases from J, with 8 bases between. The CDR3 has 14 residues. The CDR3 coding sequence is TGTGCCAGCAGCTTGGGTCCGACTTACAATGAGCAGTTCTTC. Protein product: CASSLGPTYNEQFF.

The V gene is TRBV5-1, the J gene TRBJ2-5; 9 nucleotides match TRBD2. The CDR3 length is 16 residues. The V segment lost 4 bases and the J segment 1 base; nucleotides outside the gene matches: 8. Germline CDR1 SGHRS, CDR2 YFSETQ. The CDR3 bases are TGCGCCAGCAGCGTGGCGGGGGGGCTACCCCAAGAGACCCAGTACTTC. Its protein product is CASSVAGGLPQETQYF.